One sample yielded the 20 T cell receptor beta chains listed below, sequenced in a study of cytomegalovirus exposure and HLA in healthy donors. Vbeta (60) and Jbeta (13) primers were used in the PCR. The method was immunoSEQ multiplex PCR; TCRdb's version includes in-frame clones alone and lacks a portion of them. The profile covers 160,000 or so clones, with over 60% appearing a single time and 2.8% taken by the ten largest. The sequencing input was PBMCs. Receptors were obtained from a woman in her 30s in good health and CMV-seronegative.

This clone was observed a handful of times. This chain links TRBV2 with TRBJ2-5; the D gene is possibly TRBD2 (5 bases). Germline loops: CDR1 SNHLY, CDR2 FYNNEI. The germline V and J ends were trimmed by 4 bases and 4 bases, with 10 bases remaining between them. The CDR3 length is 13 residues. The CDR3 nucleotides are TGTGCCAGCAGTGTTGAAGGAGGAGAGACCCAGTACTTC. Its translation is CASSVEGGETQYF.

This clone was counted a few times. This chain joins TRBV2 and TRBJ2-7; D possibly corresponds to TRBD2 (6 bases). This CDR3 has 16 residues. CDR1 and CDR2 from the germline V gene are SNHLY and FYNNEI. V lost 6 bases and J 3 bases, leaving 21 bases between the germline ends. DNA for the CDR3: TGTGCCAGCAGGAGAGGAGGGGAATTGGTCGACTACGAGCAGTACTTC. Encoded protein: CASRRGGELVDYEQYF.

The chain has TRBV2 and TRBJ2-7, with 13 bases aligning to TRBD2. Trimming cost V 6 bases and J 4 bases; bases outside gene matches: 6. The CDR3 covers 15 residues. CDR1 and CDR2 (germline): SNHLY, FYNNEI. The CDR3 here is CASRAGLAGVYEQYF. The CDR3 bases are TGTGCCAGCAGGGCTGGACTAGCGGGAGTGTACGAGCAGTACTTC.

The V gene is TRBV29-1, the J gene TRBJ1-2; a possible D gene is TRBD1 (6 bases). Germline CDR1 SQVTM, CDR2 ANQGSEA. This CDR3 contains 11 residues. The CDR3 DNA follows: TGCGCTGCCCAGGGGAACTATGGCTACACCTTC. It is translated as CAAQGNYGYTF.

This clone was observed a few times. DNA of the CDR3: TGTGCCAGCAGCTTATCGGGGACAGGGGGGTTAGATGAGCAGTTCTTC. Translated: CASSLSGTGGLDEQFF. V usage is TRBV7-6 and J usage is TRBJ2-1; TRBD1 matches at 11 bases. CDR3 length: 16 amino acids. Trimming at V came to 2 bases and at J to 8 bases, leaving 8 bases not matched to a gene. The germline gives CDR1 SGHVS, CDR2 FNYEAQ.

In its sample, this clone was seen a few times. J is TRBJ2-7 and V is TRBV11-2; 12 bases fit TRBD2. This CDR3 has 16 amino acids. CDR1 and CDR2 (germline): SGHAT, FQNNGV. The ends lost 6 bases at V and 4 bases at J; junction bases unmatched: 10. CDR3 nucleotide sequence: TGTGCCAGCAGAAGTATTCGGCTAGCGGGAGGGTACGAGCAGTACTTC. Protein sequence: CASRSIRLAGGYEQYF.

V gene TRBV25-1 combines with J gene TRBJ2-5; perhaps TRBD2 as D (5 bases). CDR3 length equals 15 residues. Germline V CDR1 and CDR2: MGHDK, SYGVNS. Trimming stripped 5 bases from V and 1 base from J, with 14 bases between. The CDR3, as DNA: TGTGCCAGCAGTTTCCCGGGGAACCTCCAAGAGACCCAGTACTTC. This codes for CASSFPGNLQETQYF.

The genes are TRBV4-2 and TRBJ1-6; tentatively, D is TRBD1 (6 bases). The CDR3 runs 17 residues. Germline lookup yields CDR1 LGHNA and CDR2 YNFKEQ. V was trimmed by 0 bases and J by 8 bases, leaving 17 bases between them. DNA of the CDR3: TGTGCCAGCAGCCAAGATCAACGGGACACTGAGGATTCACCCCTCCACTTT. It codes for CASSQDQRDTEDSPLHF.

This rearrangement joins TRBV7-2 to TRBJ2-1; a possible D gene is TRBD2 (7 bases). This CDR3 spans 16 amino acids. V gave up 8 bases and J gave up 1 base, with 18 bases separating them. Germline loops: CDR1 SGHTA, CDR2 FQGNSA. In DNA, the CDR3 is TGTGCCAGCCTTGGGGGGGCGGGAGTATCCTACAATGAGCAGTTCTTC. As protein: CASLGGAGVSYNEQFF.

The chain employs TRBV28 and TRBJ1-4; D gene uncertain. Germline V gives CDR1 MDHEN, CDR2 SYDVKM. The CDR3 is 14 amino acids. Trimming left V 6 bases short and J 4 bases short, with 12 bases between. The CDR3 nucleotides are TGTGCCAGCAGAACTCTACTGAGTAATGAAAAACTGTTTTTT. Encoded protein: CASRTLLSNEKLFF. Filled out from reference TRBV28 and TRBJ1-4, the complete variable domain reads DVKVTQSSRYLVKRTGEKVFLECVQDMDHENMFWYRQDPGLGLRLIYFSYDVKMKEKGDIPEGYSVSREKKERFSLILESASTNQTSMYLCASRTLLSNEKLFFGSGTQLSVL.

The J gene is TRBJ2-3, the V gene TRBV28; 9 bases agree with TRBD2. Germline V CDR1 and CDR2: MDHEN, SYDVKM. The CDR3 is 14 residues long. V lost 7 bases, J lost 3 bases, and 5 bases stayed unmatched. As DNA, the CDR3 is TGTGCCAGCATCACTAGCGGGCGTACAGATACGCAGTATTTT. Protein: CASITSGRTDTQYF.

The genes are TRBV15 and TRBJ1-4, with TRBD1 identical over 9 bases. Germline loops: CDR1 LNHNV, CDR2 YYDKDF (reference sequence). The J segment lost 0 bases and the V segment lost 1 base, leaving 6 bases of the junction unmatched. The CDR3 consists of 18 residues. The CDR3 DNA follows: TGTGCCACCAGCAGAGGGACAGGGGCGAAATCAACTAATGAAAAACTGTTTTTT. Its protein product is CATSRGTGAKSTNEKLFF.

The chain recombines TRBV27 with TRBJ2-1; 7 bases agree with TRBD1. V lost 5 bases to trimming and J lost 4 bases; unmatched junction nucleotides: 8. CDR3 length: 15 amino acids. CDR1 MNHEY and CDR2 SMNVEV come from the germline V gene (reference sequence). DNA of the CDR3: TGTGCCAGCAGTATCCCCGGGACAGCTTACAATGAGCAGTTCTTC. It yields the protein CASSIPGTAYNEQFF.

This chain joins TRBV27 and TRBJ1-1, with D possibly being TRBD1 (6 bases). V shed 5 bases and J shed 5 bases, with 21 bases lying between them. The V gene's germline CDR1 is MNHEY and CDR2 SMNVEV (reference sequence). The CDR3 has 16 amino acids. The DNA for the CDR3 is TGTGCCAGCAGTCCAGGACAGAGGGCACATCGAACTGAAGCTTTCTTT. Translation gives CASSPGQRAHRTEAFF.

The gene calls are TRBV6-4 and TRBJ1-6; D not resolved. V was trimmed by 3 bases and J by 8 bases, leaving 8 bases between them. This CDR3 has 13 amino acids. Germline V gene sequence: CDR1 MRHNA, CDR2 SNTAGT. The CDR3 sequence: CASSDNEYSPLHF. The CDR3 nucleotides are TGTGCCAGCAGTGATAACGAGTATTCACCCCTCCACTTT.

This chain connects TRBV7-9 to TRBJ2-5; possibly TRBD1 for D (5 bases). With 2 bases removed from V and 4 bases from J, the gap between germline ends came to 11 bases. Germline values: CDR1 SEHNR, CDR2 FQNEAQ (reference sequence). CDR3 length equals 14 residues. DNA of the CDR3: TGTGCCAGCAGCTTAACAGGTTGGGCAGAGACCCAGTACTTC. This translates into CASSLTGWAETQYF.

This clone occurred once. The rearrangement links TRBV27 to TRBJ2-1; 13 bases fit TRBD2. The CDR3 sequence is 15 residues long. J was trimmed by 7 bases and V by 5 bases; bases with no gene match: 5. Germline V gene data show CDR1 as MNHEY and CDR2 as SMNVEV (reference sequence). CDR3 in DNA: TGTGCCAGCAGTCTACTAGCGGGGGGGCCAAATGAGCAGTTCTTC. Its translation: CASSLLAGGPNEQFF.

The chain employs TRBV7-9 and TRBJ1-6, with 10 bases matching TRBD1. Germline CDR1 reads SEHNR; CDR2 reads FQNEAQ (reference sequence). V lost 6 bases and J lost 9; bases outside the gene matches: 8. The CDR3 is 15 residues long. The CDR3 is CASRQPGQGFSPLHF. In DNA, the CDR3 is TGTGCCAGCAGACAACCGGGACAGGGGTTTTCACCCCTCCACTTT.

This rearrangement joins TRBV4-2 to TRBJ2-7; 9 bases match TRBD2. With V trimmed by 0 bases and J by 1 base, 4 bases remained unmatched. Germline V gene lookup returns CDR1 LGHNA and CDR2 YNFKEQ. The CDR3 runs 16 residues. CDR3 protein: CASSQEASGISYEQYF. CDR3 coding DNA: TGTGCCAGCAGCCAAGAGGCTAGCGGGATATCCTACGAGCAGTACTTC.

The CDR3: CAGGQASYGYTF. CDR3 DNA sequence: TGTGCCGGGGGACAGGCAAGCTATGGCTACACCTTC. The V call is TRBV30, the J call TRBJ1-2; 8 nucleotides line up with TRBD1. CDR3 length: 12 residues. V gave up 8 bases and J gave up 4 bases; unmatched junction bases: 6. CDR1 and CDR2 (germline): GTSNPN, SVGIG (reference sequence).